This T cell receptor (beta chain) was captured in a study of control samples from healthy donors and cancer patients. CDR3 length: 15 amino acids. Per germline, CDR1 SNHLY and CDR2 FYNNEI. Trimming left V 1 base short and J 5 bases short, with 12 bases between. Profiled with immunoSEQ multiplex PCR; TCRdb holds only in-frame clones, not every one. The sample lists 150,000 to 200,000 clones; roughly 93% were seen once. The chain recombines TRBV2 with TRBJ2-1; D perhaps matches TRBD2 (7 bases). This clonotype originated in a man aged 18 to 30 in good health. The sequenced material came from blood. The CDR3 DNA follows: TGTGCCAGCAGTGAAGTGGGGGGGCCAGACAATGAGCAGTTCTTC. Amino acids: CASSEVGGPDNEQFF.